This T cell receptor beta chain was observed in a study of blood T cell repertoires in COVID-19. J lost 7 bases, V lost 5 bases, and 4 bases had no gene match. Germline loops: CDR1 MNHEY, CDR2 SVGEGT. The CDR3 length is 14 residues. Clones were sequenced by immunoSEQ multiplex PCR, and TCRdb holds only the in-frame ones, with some missing. Here the sample spans some 110,000 clones, 92% being singletons. This clone was seen only once. This TCR was sampled from a man in his forties or fifties with COVID-19, enrolled during active disease. The chain joins TRBV6-2 or TRBV6-3 to TRBJ2-5; TRBD2 matches 13 bases. The sequenced material came from peripheral blood. The CDR3: CASSTGTSGMTQYF. The CDR3 DNA reads TGTGCCAGCAGTACCGGGACTAGCGGGATGACCCAGTACTTC.